The 20 T cell receptor beta chains reported below all come from one sample, sequenced in a study of Ad26.COV2.S vaccination and SARS-CoV-2 variants. The treatment here: 19 received Ad26.COV2.S at low or high dose, single or two shots; roughly 5 received placebo; per-sample allocation not given. Sampling was performed 63 days after the first vaccine or placebo injection. Produced via immunoSEQ multiplex PCR; TCRdb's table is partial and in-frame only. Among 350,000 to 500,000 clones listed, 75% to 95% were seen once. The sequenced sample was peripheral blood, obtained in a trial of Ad26.COV2.S vaccine versus placebo. The receptors were sampled from a person aged 18-60 years who received the Ad26.COV2.S COVID-19 vaccine or a placebo.

This rearrangement joins TRBV12-3 or TRBV12-4 to TRBJ2-7, with unresolved D. The CDR3 is 13 residues long. Trimming left V 6 bases short and J 2 bases short, with 11 bases between. CDR3 nucleotide sequence: TGTGCCAGCAGGGAGACATCAGCCTACGAGCAGTACTTC. Translated: CASRETSAYEQYF.

The chain uses TRBV3-1 (or the pseudogene TRBV3-2) and TRBJ2-1, with D tentatively TRBD2 (6 bases). The germline gives CDR1 LGHDT, CDR2 YNNKEL (reference sequence). The CDR3 runs 12 residues. Trimming shortened V by 4 bases and J by 8 bases, and 9 bases separated the two germline ends. The CDR3 DNA is TGTGCCAGCAGCCGGAGGGCCGATGAGCAGTTCTTC. Translating gives CASSRRADEQFF.

The chain has TRBV29-1 and TRBJ2-5, with 7 positions matching TRBD1. The CDR3 runs to 13 residues. Germline assignment: CDR1 SQVTM and CDR2 ANQGSEA. Trimming removed 7 bases from V and 4 bases from J; junction bases left unmatched: 9. CDR3 sequence (DNA): TGCAGCGCCCAGACAGGGATTGGAGAGACCCAGTACTTC. As protein: CSAQTGIGETQYF.

The rearrangement uses TRBV6-5 and TRBJ1-2; 8 bases line up with TRBD1. V shed 2 bases, J shed 4 bases, and the junction held 3 bases outside the gene matches. This CDR3 is 14 amino acids long. Looked up from germline, CDR1 is MNHEY and CDR2 is SVGAGI. The CDR3 DNA is TGTGCCAGCAGTTACAGGGACAGGACCTATGGCTACACCTTC. This codes for CASSYRDRTYGYTF.

The chain links TRBV28 to TRBJ2-3; TRBD2 matches 9 bases. Germline CDR1 is MDHEN and CDR2 is SYDVKM. This CDR3 spans 16 amino acids. V trimming: 6 bases; J trimming: 0 bases; junction bases outside the gene matches: 7. The CDR3 here is CASSPGTSRSTDTQYF. The CDR3 DNA sequence: TGTGCCAGCAGCCCGGGGACTAGCAGAAGCACAGATACGCAGTATTTT.

The gene calls are TRBV9 and TRBJ1-1; 11 nucleotides align to TRBD1. CDR3 length: 15 amino acids. V lost 4 bases and J lost 4; bases outside the gene matches: 6. Per germline, CDR1 SGDLS and CDR2 YYNGEE. Written as DNA, the CDR3 is TGTGCCAGCAGCTCAGGGACAGGGGGATCCACTGAAGCTTTCTTT. Its translation: CASSSGTGGSTEAFF.

This chain joins TRBV5-5 and TRBJ1-6; 9 nucleotides match TRBD1. Germline CDR1 is SGHKS and CDR2 is YYEKEE (reference sequence). The V and J ends lost 6 bases and 10 bases, in that order; junction bases with no gene match: 8. CDR3 length equals 14 residues. CDR3 coding DNA: TGTGCCAGCATGAGGACAGGGGTAGGGTCACCCCTCCACTTT. Translating it yields CASMRTGVGSPLHF.

The chain combines TRBV28 with TRBJ2-1; unclear D gene. Per germline, CDR1 MDHEN and CDR2 SYDVKM. The CDR3 spans 11 residues. V lost 4 bases to trimming and J lost 9 bases, with 7 bases between them. CDR3 loop: CASSSDREQFF. The DNA for the CDR3 is TGTGCCAGCAGTTCAGATCGTGAGCAGTTCTTC. Complete variable domain (other parts from reference TRBV28 and TRBJ2-1): DVKVTQSSRYLVKRTGEKVFLECVQDMDHENMFWYRQDPGLGLRLIYFSYDVKMKEKGDIPEGYSVSREKKERFSLILESASTNQTSMYLCASSSDREQFFGPGTRLTVL.

The J gene is TRBJ2-1, the V gene TRBV11-2; 8 bases map to TRBD2. The CDR3 loop spans 16 amino acids. V was pared by 3 bases and J by 0 bases, with 4 bases of the junction left unmatched. The germline V gene has CDR1 SGHAT and CDR2 FQNNGV. The CDR3 is CASSLLAGFSYNEQFF. The CDR3 nucleotides read TGTGCCAGCAGCTTGTTAGCGGGGTTCTCCTACAATGAGCAGTTCTTC.

This clone has just a few counts. The V call is TRBV27, the J call TRBJ2-7; D perhaps matches TRBD1 (5 bases). Germline values: CDR1 MNHEY, CDR2 SMNVEV (reference sequence). The V and J ends lost 7 bases and 3 bases respectively, with 13 bases between them. The CDR3 is 13 amino acids. The CDR3 sequence: CASTSTGLYEQYF. The CDR3 DNA is TGTGCCAGCACATCAACAGGCCTCTACGAGCAGTACTTC.

This rearrangement joins TRBV27 to TRBJ1-1; tentatively, D is TRBD1 (5 bases). Trimming stripped 7 bases from V and 6 bases from J, with 21 bases between. The length of the CDR3 is 15 residues. The germline V gene encodes CDR1 MNHEY and CDR2 SMNVEV (reference sequence). The CDR3 DNA is TGTGCCAGCAAGACCTACGTGGGGGTAGTAGCTGAAGCTTTCTTT. This gives the protein CASKTYVGVVAEAFF.

About this clone: At the DNA level, this CDR3 is encoded by other sequences in the same sample as well. The V and J genes are TRBV4-1 and TRBJ2-7; D is undetermined. Trimming took 1 base from V and 0 from J, leaving 10 bases between them. The CDR3 is made up of 15 amino acids. The V gene's germline CDR1 is MGHRA and CDR2 YSYEKL. The chain's CDR3 is CASSQVPGNSYEQYF. CDR3 coding DNA: TGCGCCAGCAGCCAAGTTCCGGGTAACTCCTACGAGCAGTACTTC.

About this clone itself: At the DNA level, this CDR3 is encoded by other sequences in the same sample as well. J is TRBJ1-5 and V is TRBV12-3 or TRBV12-4; maybe TRBD1 (5 bases). V was shortened by 2 bases and J by 4 bases, with 6 bases between the two germline ends. CDR3 length: 13 residues. The chain's CDR3 is CASSLTGNQPQHF. CDR3 sequence (DNA): TGTGCCAGCAGTTTAACAGGTAATCAGCCCCAGCATTTT.

The chain joins TRBV20-1 to TRBJ1-1; 9 nucleotides agree with TRBD1. V lost 3 bases to trimming and J lost 4 bases; unmatched junction nucleotides: 6. Germline values: CDR1 DFQATT, CDR2 SNEGSKA (reference sequence). This CDR3 is built from 14 residues. CDR3: CSASGDRVTTEAFF. The CDR3 DNA reads TGCAGTGCTAGTGGGGACAGGGTGACCACTGAAGCTTTCTTT.

The rearrangement uses TRBV4-1 and TRBJ1-1, with D maybe TRBD1 (5 bases). CDR1 is MGHRA and CDR2 is YSYEKL in the germline V gene. With 1 base removed from V and 4 bases from J, the gap between germline ends came to 19 bases. The CDR3 is 17 amino acids. This CDR3 reads CASSQAGFRQGGTEAFF. The CDR3 DNA reads TGCGCCAGCAGCCAAGCAGGATTCCGGCAGGGAGGCACTGAAGCTTTCTTT.

V is TRBV7-6 and J is TRBJ1-1, with TRBD1 matching 9 bases. Germline assignment: CDR1 SGHVS and CDR2 FNYEAQ. V trimming: 9 bases; J trimming: 2 bases; junction bases outside the gene matches: 7. This CDR3 has 14 residues. The CDR3, as DNA: TGTGCCAGTCTGACAGGGGGACTCAACACTGAAGCTTTCTTT. It yields the protein CASLTGGLNTEAFF.

The chain employs TRBV7-2 and TRBJ2-1; TRBD2 is a possible D gene (5 bases). The V end lost 2 bases, the J end lost 5 bases, and 13 bases lay between the germline ends. This CDR3 comprises 15 residues. Per the germline V gene, CDR1 is SGHTA and CDR2 is FQGNSA. The CDR3 loop is CASSLLASTNNEQFF. For the CDR3, the DNA is TGTGCCAGCAGCTTATTAGCTTCGACTAACAATGAGCAGTTCTTC. The complete variable domain, with remaining parts taken from reference TRBV7-2 and TRBJ2-1, reads GAGVSQSPSNKVTEKGKDVELRCDPISGHTALYWYRQSLGQGLEFLIYFQGNSAPDKSGLPSDRFSAERTGGSVSTLTIQRTQQEDSAVYLCASSLLASTNNEQFFGPGTRLTVL.

In its sample, this clone was seen once. The V gene is TRBV5-4, the J gene TRBJ2-5; D may be TRBD1 or TRBD2 (5 bases each). Trimming took off 4 bases at V and 0 bases at J, with 13 bases between the two ends. The CDR3 sequence is 15 residues long. Per germline, CDR1 SGHNT and CDR2 YYREEE (reference sequence). CDR3 sequence reads: CASSTTGRNQETQYF. In nucleotides, the CDR3 is TGTGCCAGCAGCACAACGGGACGGAACCAAGAGACCCAGTACTTC. The variable domain in full, with the rest retrieved from reference TRBV5-4 and TRBJ2-5, is ETGVTQSPTHLIKTRGQQVTLRCSSQSGHNTVSWYQQALGQGPQFIFQYYREEENGRGNFPPRFSGLQFPNYSSELNVNALELDDSALYLCASSTTGRNQETQYFGPGTRLLVL.

This clone was seen once. DNA for the CDR3: TGTGCCAGTAGTACGGGACCGGGGGGCACTGAAGCTTTCTTT. Its protein product is CASSTGPGGTEAFF. J is TRBJ1-1 and V is TRBV19; weak D call: TRBD1 (5 bases). Germline assignment: CDR1 LNHDA and CDR2 SQIVND (reference sequence). This CDR3 has 14 residues. Trimming removed 4 bases from V and 4 bases from J, with 13 bases in between.

The chain carries TRBV19 and TRBJ1-3; D remains ambiguous. Germline V gene lookup returns CDR1 LNHDA and CDR2 SQIVND (reference sequence). V was cut by 6 bases and J by 0 bases, with 9 bases left in between. The CDR3 is 14 amino acids. CDR3 nucleotides: TGTGCCAGTAGCGCGGGGAGCTCTGGAAACACCATATATTTT. Its translation is CASSAGSSGNTIYF.